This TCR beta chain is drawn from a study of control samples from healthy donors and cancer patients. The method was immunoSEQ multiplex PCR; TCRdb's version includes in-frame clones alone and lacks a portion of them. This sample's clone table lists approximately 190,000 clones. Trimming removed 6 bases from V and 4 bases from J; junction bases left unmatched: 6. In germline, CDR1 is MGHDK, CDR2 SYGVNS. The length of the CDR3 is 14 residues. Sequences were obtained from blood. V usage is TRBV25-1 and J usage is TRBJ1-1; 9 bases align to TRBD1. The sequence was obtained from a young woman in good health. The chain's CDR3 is CASRTGQGSTEAFF. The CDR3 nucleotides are TGTGCCAGCAGAACGGGACAGGGATCCACTGAAGCTTTCTTT. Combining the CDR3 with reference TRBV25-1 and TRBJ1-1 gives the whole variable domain EADIYQTPRYLVIGTGKKITLECSQTMGHDKMYWYQQDPGMELHLIHYSYGVNSTEKGDLSSESTVSRIRTEHFPLTLESARPSHTSQYLCASRTGQGSTEAFFGQGTRLTVV.